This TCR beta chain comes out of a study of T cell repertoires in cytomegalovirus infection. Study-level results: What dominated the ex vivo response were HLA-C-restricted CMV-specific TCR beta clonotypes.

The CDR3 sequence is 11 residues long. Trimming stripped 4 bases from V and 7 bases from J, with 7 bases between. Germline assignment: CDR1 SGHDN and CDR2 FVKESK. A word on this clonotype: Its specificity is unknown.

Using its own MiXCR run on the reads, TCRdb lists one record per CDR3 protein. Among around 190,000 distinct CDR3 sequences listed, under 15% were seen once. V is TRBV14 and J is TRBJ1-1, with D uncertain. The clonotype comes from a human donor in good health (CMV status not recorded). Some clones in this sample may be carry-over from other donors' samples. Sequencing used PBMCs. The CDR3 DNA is TGTGCCAGCAGCCTCGGAGTTGAAGCTTTCTTT. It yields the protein CASSLGVEAFF.